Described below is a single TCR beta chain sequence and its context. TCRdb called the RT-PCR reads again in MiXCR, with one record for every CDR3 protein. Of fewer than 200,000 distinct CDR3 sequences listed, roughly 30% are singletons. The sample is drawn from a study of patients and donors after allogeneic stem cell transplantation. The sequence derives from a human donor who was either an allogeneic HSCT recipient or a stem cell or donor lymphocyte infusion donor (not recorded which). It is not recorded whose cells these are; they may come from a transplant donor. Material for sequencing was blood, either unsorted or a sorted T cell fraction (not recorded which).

The CDR3 loop is CASATGRAYEQYF. For the CDR3, the DNA is TGTGCCAGTGCAACGGGGAGGGCCTACGAGCAGTACTTC. This chain links TRBV19 with TRBJ2-7, with 7 nucleotides matching TRBD2. Germline lookup yields CDR1 LNHDA and CDR2 SQIVND (reference sequence). This CDR3 region has 13 residues. J gave up 2 bases and V 8 bases, and 6 bases lay outside the gene matches.